This paragraph covers one T cell receptor beta chain sequence. The CDR3 is 14 amino acids. V shed 3 bases, J shed 5 bases, and the junction held 5 bases outside the gene matches. Germline V gene lookup returns CDR1 KGHSH and CDR2 LQKENI. The source of the sample is a study of control samples from healthy donors and cancer patients. Profiled with immunoSEQ multiplex PCR; TCRdb holds only in-frame clones, not every one. The data hold some 120,000 clones, with 91% observed a single time. The receptor was isolated from a man between 18 and 35 years old in good health. The sample comprised blood. V is TRBV18 and J is TRBJ2-5, with 8 bases aligning to TRBD2. DNA of the CDR3: TGTGCCAGCTCACCTGGACTAGCTGAGGAGACCCAGTACTTC. This sequence encodes CASSPGLAEETQYF.